One and the same sample provided the 21 T cell receptor beta chains below, sequenced in a study of human T cells and chemical hapten exposure. Documented time point: patch test 2, 6 weeks after DPC sensitization. Treatment: therapeutic diphenylcyclopropenone sensitization with weekly scalp DPC. TCRdb recomputed calls from the RACE reads with MiXCR, one row per CDR3 protein. Among under 100,000 distinct CDR3 sequences listed, roughly 10% were seen once. This material consisted of whole blood, taken in connection with sensitization to the hapten diphenylcyclopropenone (DPC). These receptors originate from a woman in her twenties or thirties with alopecia areata. Some clones in this sample may be carry-over from other donors' samples.

V gene TRBV4-1 combines with J gene TRBJ2-7; the D gene is possibly TRBD1 (5 bases). Germline-derived CDR1 and CDR2 are MGHRA and YSYEKL. Trimming took off 3 bases at V and 4 bases at J, with 7 bases between the two ends. CDR3 length: 12 amino acids. CDR3 coding DNA: TGCGCCAGCAGCCAGGACACTTACGAGCAGTACTTC. Its protein is CASSQDTYEQYF.

This clonotype was counted many times. The J gene is TRBJ1-4, the V gene TRBV7-8, with D hard to call. Germline V gene data show CDR1 as SGHVS and CDR2 as FQNEAQ. This CDR3 is 17 amino acids long. V dropped 1 base and J dropped 5 bases, with 17 bases sitting between them. The CDR3 sequence: CASSLGGFRLGNEKLFF. In DNA, the CDR3 is TGTGCCAGCAGCTTAGGGGGTTTTCGATTGGGAAATGAAAAACTGTTTTTT.

This clonotype occurred many times. The chain combines TRBV6-2 or TRBV6-3 with TRBJ2-7; TRBD1 matches at 9 bases. The CDR3 extends over 13 amino acids. The V and J ends lost 8 bases and 5 bases, in that order; junction bases with no gene match: 7. Germline lookup yields CDR1 MNHEY and CDR2 SVGEGT. The CDR3 loop is CASEGQGRHEQYF. The CDR3 DNA is TGTGCCAGCGAGGGACAGGGAAGACACGAGCAGTACTTC.

Turning to this clonotype: Given a much more abundant clone one base away, this may be a read error. Likely a read error: the CDR3 ends without its conserved phenylalanine or tryptophan. This chain uses TRBV29-1 with TRBJ2-3, with no clear D. The CDR3 runs 14 residues. Germline-derived CDR1 and CDR2 are SQVTM and ANQGSEA. V was pared by 1 base and J by 5 bases, with 13 bases between. DNA for the CDR3: TGCAGCGTTGAAGTCGGCCGGGTGGGAGATACGCAGTATTCT. Protein sequence: CSVEVGRVGDTQYS.

The rearrangement links TRBV12-3 or TRBV12-4 to TRBJ1-1; no reliable D call. V was cut by 3 bases and J by 1 base, with 6 bases left in between. The CDR3 runs to 13 residues. The CDR3 region is CASSFGGNTEAFF. The CDR3 coding sequence is TGTGCCAGCAGTTTTGGAGGGAACACTGAAGCTTTCTTT.

This clonotype was counted a few times. This rearrangement joins TRBV5-1 to TRBJ2-3, with 8 nucleotides matching TRBD2. Per germline, CDR1 SGHRS and CDR2 YFSETQ. There are 15 residues in the CDR3. V was pared by 4 bases and J by 0 bases, with 4 bases of the junction left unmatched. The CDR3 is CASSLSGTSTDTQYF. The CDR3 bases are TGCGCCAGCAGCCTTAGCGGGACTAGCACAGATACGCAGTATTTT. The full variable domain, its missing parts supplied by reference TRBV5-1 and TRBJ2-3, is KAGVTQTPRYLIKTRGQQVTLSCSPISGHRSVSWYQQTPGQGLQFLFEYFSETQRNKGNFPGRFSGRQFSNSRSEMNVSTLELGDSALYLCASSLSGTSTDTQYFGPGTRLTVL.

The CDR3, as DNA: TGTGCCAGCAGCCCCGAAGGGACTAGCGGCAGCGAGCAGTACTTC. Amino acid sequence: CASSPEGTSGSEQYF. The chain links TRBV3-1 to TRBJ2-7; 11 bases map to TRBD2. This CDR3 is built from 15 residues. In germline, CDR1 is LGHDT, CDR2 YNNKEL (reference sequence). After removal of 4 bases from V and 6 bases from J, the junction contained 8 bases not matched to a gene.

Many counts were recorded for this clonotype. The V gene is TRBV7-9, the J gene TRBJ2-3, with D maybe TRBD2 (5 bases). Per germline, CDR1 SEHNR and CDR2 FQNEAQ (reference sequence). The CDR3 has 16 residues. V dropped 5 bases and J dropped 0 bases, with 15 bases sitting between them. The CDR3 DNA reads as TGTGCCAGCAGCCCGTCCCCAGCGGCTAGCACAGATACGCAGTATTTT. It specifies CASSPSPAASTDTQYF.

Many counts were recorded for this clonotype. In DNA, the CDR3 is TGTGCCAGCAGCTCATATGGGGGCCCGGAGACCCAGTACTTC. Amino acids: CASSSYGGPETQYF. This rearrangement joins TRBV7-2 to TRBJ2-5; a weak D match, TRBD1 (6 bases). The CDR3 has 14 amino acids. V was pared by 4 bases and J by 5 bases, with 14 bases between. Germline V CDR1 and CDR2: SGHTA, FQGNSA.

Regarding this clonotype: Germline is not matched at one junction end, which may reflect a read error. The chain joins TRBV4-3 to TRBJ1-1, with D unresolved. CDR3 length: 15 residues. The germline V gene has CDR1 LGHNA and CDR2 YSLEER. The CDR3 region has the DNA TGCGCCAGCAGCCGAACTCCCACAGAGAACACTGAAGTTTTCTTT. It encodes CASSRTPTENTEVFF.

There are a few counts of this clonotype. The J gene is TRBJ1-2, the V gene TRBV5-1, with D possibly TRBD1 on 6 matching bases. Deletions cut 4 bases from V and 1 base from J, with 8 bases between. Germline lookup yields CDR1 SGHRS and CDR2 YFSETQ. The CDR3 consists of 13 residues. CDR3 amino acids: CASSVGGNYGYTF. CDR3 sequence (DNA): TGCGCCAGCAGCGTAGGGGGTAACTATGGCTACACCTTC.

The table lists this clonotype with many counts. This sequence joins TRBV5-6 and TRBJ1-1, with 7 bases aligning to TRBD1. Germline V CDR1 and CDR2: SGHDT, YYEEEE. The CDR3 consists of 14 residues. The trim removed 3 bases at V and 3 bases at J, leaving 5 bases unmatched. The CDR3 sequence is CASSSTGIYTEAFF. The CDR3 region has the DNA TGTGCCAGCAGCTCGACAGGGATTTACACTGAAGCTTTCTTT.

This clonotype was counted many times. The rearrangement links TRBV6-7 to TRBJ1-1, with D perhaps matching TRBD1 (5 bases). TRBV6-7 is classed as an ORF, of uncertain function. Trimming took 10 bases from V and 6 from J, leaving 24 bases between them. The CDR3 loop spans 15 amino acids. The CDR3 loop reads CAKIPGPKRTAEAFF. CDR3 coding DNA: TGTGCCAAAATCCCGGGACCAAAACGTACGGCTGAAGCTTTCTTT.

This clonotype was detected ten times or more. The chain employs TRBV7-6 and TRBJ1-3; D ambiguous. Per germline, CDR1 SGHVS and CDR2 FNYEAQ. The CDR3 totals 16 residues. The ends were cut back, 0 bases at V and 0 bases at J, with 9 bases in the middle. CDR3 amino acids: CASSLAAVSSGNTIYF. In DNA form, the CDR3 reads TGTGCCAGCAGCTTAGCTGCGGTGAGCTCTGGAAACACCATATATTTT.

The chain employs TRBV29-1 and TRBJ1-1; D not resolved. With 7 bases removed from V and 0 bases from J, the gap between germline ends came to 6 bases. This CDR3 has 11 residues. Germline assignment: CDR1 SQVTM and CDR2 ANQGSEA. CDR3 residues: CSAVVNTEAFF. The CDR3, as DNA: TGCAGCGCCGTGGTGAACACTGAAGCTTTCTTT. The full variable domain, with the rest looked up from reference TRBV29-1 and TRBJ1-1, is SAVISQKPSRDICQRGTSLTIQCQVDSQVTMMFWYRQQPGQSLTLIATANQGSEATYESGFVIDKFPISRPNLTFSTLTVSNMSPEDSSIYLCSAVVNTEAFFGQGTRLTVV.

This clonotype was recorded at least ten times. The chain combines TRBV6-6 with TRBJ2-5; D is ambiguous. V dropped 0 bases and J dropped 2 bases, with 10 bases sitting between them. The CDR3 contains 15 residues. Germline CDR1 reads MNHNY; CDR2 reads SVGAGI (reference sequence). Written as DNA, the CDR3 is TGTGCCAGCAGTTACTCACCGGAACAGCAAGAGACCCAGTACTTC. Its protein product is CASSYSPEQQETQYF.

The chain links TRBV3-1 to TRBJ1-2; D uncertain. Trimming cost V 1 base and J 0 bases, with 9 bases left between them. The germline CDR1 and CDR2 sequences are LGHDT and YNNKEL (reference sequence). This CDR3 region has 15 residues. The CDR3 sequence: CASSQGRISNYGYTF. Written as DNA, the CDR3 is TGTGCCAGCAGCCAAGGGCGGATATCTAACTATGGCTACACCTTC.

This clonotype was detected ten times or more. The V call is TRBV4-3, the J call TRBJ1-5; no clear D. Trimming pared 0 bases from V and 7 bases from J, leaving 13 bases between. CDR1 is LGHNA, CDR2 YSLEER, per germline. CDR3 length: 15 amino acids. The CDR3 loop reads CASSQDSGIGQPQHF. The DNA for the CDR3 is TGCGCCAGCAGCCAAGATTCGGGGATTGGACAGCCCCAGCATTTT.

This clonotype was picked up many times. The V call is TRBV10-3, the J call TRBJ2-7; no clear D. V was trimmed by 2 bases and J by 2 bases, leaving 10 bases between them. CDR3 length: 14 residues. CDR1 and CDR2 (germline): ENHRY, SYGVKD. DNA of the CDR3: TGTGCCATCAGTGAGCCCGGTCGGGCCTACGAGCAGTACTTC. Encoded protein: CAISEPGRAYEQYF.

In this sample, this clonotype turned up a few times. The V call is TRBV15, the J call TRBJ2-3; 10 nucleotides match TRBD2. The CDR3 covers 15 residues. The V gene end was trimmed by 5 bases and the J gene end by 2 bases; junction bases not matched to a gene: 4. Per the germline V gene, CDR1 is LNHNV and CDR2 is YYDKDF (reference sequence). The CDR3 nucleotides are TGTGCCACCAGCGTGAGCGGGGGGGCCACAGATACGCAGTATTTT. Amino acid sequence: CATSVSGGATDTQYF.

Worth noting for this clonotype: One base away lies a much larger clone, so this may be a sequencing read error. The chain has TRBV7-8 and TRBJ1-4; D gene uncertain. V was trimmed by 1 base and J by 3 bases, leaving 9 bases between them. CDR3 length equals 15 residues. CDR1 is SGHVS and CDR2 is FQNEAQ in the germline V gene. DNA of the CDR3: TGTGCCAGCAGCTTAGGGCGATCGGCTAATGAAAAACTGTTTTTT. This translates into CASSLGRSANEKLFF.